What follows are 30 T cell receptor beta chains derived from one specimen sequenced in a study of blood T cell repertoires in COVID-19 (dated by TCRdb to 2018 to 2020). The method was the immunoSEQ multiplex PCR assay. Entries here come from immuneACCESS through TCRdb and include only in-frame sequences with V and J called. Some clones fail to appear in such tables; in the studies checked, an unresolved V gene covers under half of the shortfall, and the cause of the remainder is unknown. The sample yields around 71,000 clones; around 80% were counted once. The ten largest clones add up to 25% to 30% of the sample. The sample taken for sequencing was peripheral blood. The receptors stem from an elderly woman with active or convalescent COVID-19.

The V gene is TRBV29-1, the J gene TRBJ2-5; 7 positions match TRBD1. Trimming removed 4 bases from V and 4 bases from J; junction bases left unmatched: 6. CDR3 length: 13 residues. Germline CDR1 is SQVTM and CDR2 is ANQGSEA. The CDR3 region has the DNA TGCAGCGTTGGGGGATCAGGGGGAGAGACCCAGTACTTC. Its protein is CSVGGSGGETQYF.

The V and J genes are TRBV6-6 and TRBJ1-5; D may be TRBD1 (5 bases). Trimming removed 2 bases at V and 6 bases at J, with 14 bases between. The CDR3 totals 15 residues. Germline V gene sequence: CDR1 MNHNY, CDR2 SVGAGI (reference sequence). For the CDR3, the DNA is TGTGCCAGCAGTTACGGCCGGGGGGAGGGTCAGCCCCAGCATTTT. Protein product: CASSYGRGEGQPQHF.

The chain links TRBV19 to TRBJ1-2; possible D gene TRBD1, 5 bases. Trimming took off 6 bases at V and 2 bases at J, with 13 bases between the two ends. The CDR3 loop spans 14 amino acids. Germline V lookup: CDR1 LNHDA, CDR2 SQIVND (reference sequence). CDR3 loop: CASSRQLSNYGYTF. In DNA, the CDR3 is TGTGCCAGTAGCCGACAGCTCTCAAACTATGGCTACACCTTC.

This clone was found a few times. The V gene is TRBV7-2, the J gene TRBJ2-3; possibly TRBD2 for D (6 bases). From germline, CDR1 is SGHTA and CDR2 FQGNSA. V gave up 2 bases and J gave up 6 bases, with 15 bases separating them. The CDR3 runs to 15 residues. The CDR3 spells CASSLLSSGGDTQYF. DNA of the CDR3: TGTGCCAGCAGCTTACTTAGTTCTGGAGGGGATACGCAGTATTTT.

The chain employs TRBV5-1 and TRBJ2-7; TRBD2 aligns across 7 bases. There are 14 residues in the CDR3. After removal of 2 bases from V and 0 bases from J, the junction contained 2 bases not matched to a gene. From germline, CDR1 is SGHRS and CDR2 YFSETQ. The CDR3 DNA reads TGCGCCAGCAGCTTTGGACTAGACTCCTACGAGCAGTACTTC. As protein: CASSFGLDSYEQYF.

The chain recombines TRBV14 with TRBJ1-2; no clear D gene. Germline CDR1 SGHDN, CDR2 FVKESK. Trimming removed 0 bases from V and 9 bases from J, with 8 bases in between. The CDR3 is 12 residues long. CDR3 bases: TGTGCCAGCAGCCAAGAGTCGGGGAGCTACACCTTC. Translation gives CASSQESGSYTF.

The CDR3 protein is CATSPTTGYGQPQHF. CDR3 DNA: TGTGCCACTTCGCCTACGACAGGGTATGGTCAGCCCCAGCATTTT. The gene calls are TRBV27 and TRBJ1-5, with TRBD1 matching 7 bases. Germline V gene data show CDR1 as MNHEY and CDR2 as SMNVEV (reference sequence). Trimming cost V 10 bases and J 6 bases; bases outside gene matches: 15. This CDR3 has 15 residues.

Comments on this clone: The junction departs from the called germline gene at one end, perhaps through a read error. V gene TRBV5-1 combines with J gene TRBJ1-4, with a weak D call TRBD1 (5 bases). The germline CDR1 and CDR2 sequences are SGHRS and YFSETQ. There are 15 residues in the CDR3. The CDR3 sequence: CTSSLEGREGEKLFF. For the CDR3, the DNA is TGCACCAGCAGCTTGGAGGGCAGGGAGGGGGAAAAACTGTTTTTT.

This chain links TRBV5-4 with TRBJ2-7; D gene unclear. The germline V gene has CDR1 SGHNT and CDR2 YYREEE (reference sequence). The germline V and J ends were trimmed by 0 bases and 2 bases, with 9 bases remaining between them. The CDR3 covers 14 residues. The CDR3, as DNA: TGTGCCAGCAGCTTGGAACAGAGCACCTACGAGCAGTACTTC. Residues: CASSLEQSTYEQYF.

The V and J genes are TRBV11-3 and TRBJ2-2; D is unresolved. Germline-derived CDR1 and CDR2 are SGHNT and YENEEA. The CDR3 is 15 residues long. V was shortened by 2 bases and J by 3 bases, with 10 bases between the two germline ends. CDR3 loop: CASSLKSGHTGELFF. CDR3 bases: TGTGCCAGCAGCTTAAAGTCTGGGCACACCGGGGAGCTGTTTTTT.

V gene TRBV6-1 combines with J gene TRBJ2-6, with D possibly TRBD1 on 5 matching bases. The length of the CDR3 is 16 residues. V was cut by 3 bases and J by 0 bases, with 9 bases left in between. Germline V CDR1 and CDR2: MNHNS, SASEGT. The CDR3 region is CASSEWGRSGANVLTF. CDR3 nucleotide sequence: TGTGCCAGCAGTGAGTGGGGCCGCTCTGGGGCCAACGTCCTGACTTTC.

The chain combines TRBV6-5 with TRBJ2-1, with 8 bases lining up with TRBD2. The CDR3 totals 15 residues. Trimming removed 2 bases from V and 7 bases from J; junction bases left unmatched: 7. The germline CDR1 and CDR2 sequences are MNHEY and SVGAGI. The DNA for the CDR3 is TGTGCCAGCAGTTACGGGCGGGGGGCCGAGAATGAGCAGTTCTTC. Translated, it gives CASSYGRGAENEQFF.

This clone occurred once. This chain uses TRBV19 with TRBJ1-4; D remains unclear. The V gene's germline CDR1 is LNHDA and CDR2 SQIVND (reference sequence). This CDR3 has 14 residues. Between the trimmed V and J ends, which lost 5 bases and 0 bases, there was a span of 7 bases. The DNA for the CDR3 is TGTGCCAGTAGTCTAGTATCAACTAATGAAAAACTGTTTTTT. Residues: CASSLVSTNEKLFF.

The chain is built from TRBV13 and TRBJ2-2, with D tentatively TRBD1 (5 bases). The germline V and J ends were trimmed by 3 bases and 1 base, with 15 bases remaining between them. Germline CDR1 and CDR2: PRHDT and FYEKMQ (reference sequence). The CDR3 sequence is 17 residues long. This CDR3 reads CASSFNRARVNTGELFF. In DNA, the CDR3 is TGTGCCAGCAGCTTTAATAGGGCCAGGGTGAACACCGGGGAGCTGTTTTTT.

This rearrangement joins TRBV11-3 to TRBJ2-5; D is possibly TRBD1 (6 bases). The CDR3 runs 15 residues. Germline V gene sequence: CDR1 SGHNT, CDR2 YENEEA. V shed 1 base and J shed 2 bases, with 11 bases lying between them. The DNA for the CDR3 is TGTGCCAGCAGCTTAGGAGGACAGCAACAAGAGACCCAGTACTTC. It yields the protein CASSLGGQQQETQYF.

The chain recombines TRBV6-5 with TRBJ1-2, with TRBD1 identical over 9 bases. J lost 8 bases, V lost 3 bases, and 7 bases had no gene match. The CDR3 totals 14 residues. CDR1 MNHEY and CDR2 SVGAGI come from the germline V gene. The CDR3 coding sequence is TGTGCCAGCAGTTATAATACAGGGGGCTTGGGCTACACCTTC. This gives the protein CASSYNTGGLGYTF.

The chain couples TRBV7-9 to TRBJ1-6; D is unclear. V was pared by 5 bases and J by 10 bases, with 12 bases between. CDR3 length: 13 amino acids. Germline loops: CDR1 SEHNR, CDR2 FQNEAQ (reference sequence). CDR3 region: CASSQIAGSPLHF. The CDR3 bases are TGTGCCAGCAGCCAAATCGCCGGGTCACCCCTCCACTTT.

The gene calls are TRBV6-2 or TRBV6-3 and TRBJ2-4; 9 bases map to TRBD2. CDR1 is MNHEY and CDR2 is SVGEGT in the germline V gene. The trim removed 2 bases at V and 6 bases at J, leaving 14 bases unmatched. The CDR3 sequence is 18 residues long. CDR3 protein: CASSYLPSSGVAGNIQYF. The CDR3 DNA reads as TGTGCCAGCAGTTACCTCCCTTCTAGCGGGGTGGCGGGAAACATTCAGTACTTC.

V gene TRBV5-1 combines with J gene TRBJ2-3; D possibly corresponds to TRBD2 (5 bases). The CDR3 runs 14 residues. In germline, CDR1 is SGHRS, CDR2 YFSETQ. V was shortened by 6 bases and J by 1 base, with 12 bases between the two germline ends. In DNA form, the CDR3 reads TGCGCCAGCAACGGGGAGACGGGCACAGATACGCAGTATTTT. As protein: CASNGETGTDTQYF.

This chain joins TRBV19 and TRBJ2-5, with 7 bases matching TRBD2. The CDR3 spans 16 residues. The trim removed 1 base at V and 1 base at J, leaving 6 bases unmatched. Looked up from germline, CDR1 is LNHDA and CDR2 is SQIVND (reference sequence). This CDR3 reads CASSIALRTSQETQYF. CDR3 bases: TGTGCCAGTAGTATAGCCCTAAGGACTAGCCAAGAGACCCAGTACTTC.

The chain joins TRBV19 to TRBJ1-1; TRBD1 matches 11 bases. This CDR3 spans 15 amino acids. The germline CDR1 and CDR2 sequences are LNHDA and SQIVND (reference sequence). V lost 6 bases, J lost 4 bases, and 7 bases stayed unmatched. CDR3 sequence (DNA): TGTGCCAGTAGCATCTCCGGGACAGGGGGCACTGAAGCTTTCTTT. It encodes CASSISGTGGTEAFF.

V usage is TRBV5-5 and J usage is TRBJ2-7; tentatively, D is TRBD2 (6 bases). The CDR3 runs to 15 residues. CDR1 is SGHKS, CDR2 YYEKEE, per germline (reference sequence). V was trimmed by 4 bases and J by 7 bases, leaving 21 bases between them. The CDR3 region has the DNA TGTGCCAGCAGCCCGAGACCGGGGGTCTGGGTGGAGCAGTACTTC. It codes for CASSPRPGVWVEQYF. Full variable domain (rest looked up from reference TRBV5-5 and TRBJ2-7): DAGVTQSPTHLIKTRGQQVTLRCSPISGHKSVSWYQQVLGQGPQFIFQYYEKEERGRGNFPDRFSARQFPNYSSELNVNALLLGDSALYLCASSPRPGVWVEQYFGPGTRLTVT.

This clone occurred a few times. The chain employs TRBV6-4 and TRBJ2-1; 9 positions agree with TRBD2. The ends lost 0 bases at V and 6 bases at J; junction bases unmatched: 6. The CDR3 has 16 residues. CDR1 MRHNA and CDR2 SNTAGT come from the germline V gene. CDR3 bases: TGTGCCAGCAGTGACTCCGCGGGGGGGCCCCCCAATGAGCAGTTCTTC. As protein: CASSDSAGGPPNEQFF.

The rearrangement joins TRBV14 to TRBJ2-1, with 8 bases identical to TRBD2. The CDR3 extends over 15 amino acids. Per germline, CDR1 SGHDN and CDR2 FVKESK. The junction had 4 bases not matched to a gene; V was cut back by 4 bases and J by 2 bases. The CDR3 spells CASSLTGGAYNEQFF. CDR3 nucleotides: TGTGCCAGCAGCCTGACGGGGGGGGCCTACAATGAGCAGTTCTTC.

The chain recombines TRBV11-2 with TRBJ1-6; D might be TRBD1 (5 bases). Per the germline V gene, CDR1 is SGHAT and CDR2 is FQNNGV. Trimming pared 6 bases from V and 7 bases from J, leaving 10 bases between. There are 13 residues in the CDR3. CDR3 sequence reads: CASSSNRNSPLHF. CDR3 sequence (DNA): TGTGCCAGCAGTTCGAACAGGAATTCACCCCTCCACTTT.

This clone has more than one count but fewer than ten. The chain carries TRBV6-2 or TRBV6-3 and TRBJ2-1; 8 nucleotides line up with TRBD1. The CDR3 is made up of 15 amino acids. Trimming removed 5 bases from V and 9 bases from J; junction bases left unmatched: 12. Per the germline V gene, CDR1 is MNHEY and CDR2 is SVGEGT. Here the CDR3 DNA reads TGTGCCAGCAGTCTCGGACAGGGCGTTCATGGTGAGCAGTTCTTC. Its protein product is CASSLGQGVHGEQFF.

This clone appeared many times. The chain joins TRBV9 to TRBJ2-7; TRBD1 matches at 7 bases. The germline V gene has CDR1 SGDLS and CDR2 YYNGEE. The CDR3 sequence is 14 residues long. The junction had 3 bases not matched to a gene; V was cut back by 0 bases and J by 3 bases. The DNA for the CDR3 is TGTGCCAGCAGCGTAGGGGACAGCCTCTACGAGCAGTACTTC. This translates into CASSVGDSLYEQYF. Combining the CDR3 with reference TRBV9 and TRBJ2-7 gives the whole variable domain DSGVTQTPKHLITATGQRVTLRCSPRSGDLSVYWYQQSLDQGLQFLIQYYNGEERAKGNILERFSAQQFPDLHSELNLSSLELGDSALYFCASSVGDSLYEQYFGPGTRLTVT.

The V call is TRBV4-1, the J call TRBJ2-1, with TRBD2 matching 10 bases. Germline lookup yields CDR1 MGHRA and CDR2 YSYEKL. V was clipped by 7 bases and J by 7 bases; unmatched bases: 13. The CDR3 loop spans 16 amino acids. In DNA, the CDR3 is TGCGCCAGCAAGGTTGAGCGGGGGGGCAACAGAAATGAGCAGTTCTTC. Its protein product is CASKVERGGNRNEQFF.

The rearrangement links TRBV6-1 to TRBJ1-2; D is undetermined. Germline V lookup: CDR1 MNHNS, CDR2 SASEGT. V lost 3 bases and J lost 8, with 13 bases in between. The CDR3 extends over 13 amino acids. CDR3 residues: CASSEFHEAGYTF. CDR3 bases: TGTGCCAGCAGTGAGTTCCACGAGGCGGGCTACACCTTC.

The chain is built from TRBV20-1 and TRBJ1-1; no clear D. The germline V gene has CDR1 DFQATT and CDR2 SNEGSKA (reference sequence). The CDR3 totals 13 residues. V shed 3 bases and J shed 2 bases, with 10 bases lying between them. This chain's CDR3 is CSASQDTNTEAFF. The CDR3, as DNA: TGCAGTGCTAGTCAAGATACAAACACTGAAGCTTTCTTT.